One and the same sample provided the 32 T cell receptor beta chains below, sequenced in a study of blood T cell repertoires in COVID-19. This table comes from immunoSEQ multiplex PCR, and its TCRdb copy is limited to in-frame clones, with some not included. The sample contains some 19,000 clones, 70% to 85% of which appear only once. The sample taken for sequencing was peripheral blood. All receptors derive from a human donor in a cohort sampled during active COVID-19.

CDR3 sequence reads: CASSPTAGNTEAFF. In DNA, the CDR3 is TGTGCCAGCAGCCCGACCGCGGGAAACACTGAAGCTTTCTTT. This chain connects TRBV11-2 to TRBJ1-1; no definite D call. Trimming shortened V by 5 bases and J by 2 bases, and 12 bases separated the two germline ends. The CDR3 has 14 amino acids. Germline loops: CDR1 SGHAT, CDR2 FQNNGV.

The genes are TRBV4-1 and TRBJ2-2, with unresolved D. The CDR3 length is 17 residues. Trimming took off 4 bases at V and 5 bases at J, with 20 bases between the two ends. Germline CDR1 MGHRA, CDR2 YSYEKL. The CDR3 protein is CASSRSESVPGTGELFF. The CDR3 DNA sequence: TGCGCCAGCAGCCGGAGCGAAAGCGTCCCCGGGACCGGGGAGCTGTTTTTT.

The V call is TRBV6-5, the J call TRBJ1-6; D possibly corresponds to TRBD1 (5 bases). Germline assignment: CDR1 MNHEY and CDR2 SVGAGI. The CDR3 is 15 amino acids. Trimming removed 0 bases from V and 10 bases from J, with 13 bases in between. CDR3 protein: CASSYSSEGNSPLHF. The DNA of the CDR3 is TGTGCCAGCAGTTACTCCTCGGAGGGGAACTCACCCCTCCACTTT.

J is TRBJ2-2 and V is TRBV29-1; 8 bases map to TRBD1. Germline assignment: CDR1 SQVTM and CDR2 ANQGSEA. Trimming cost V 3 bases and J 6 bases; bases outside gene matches: 3. The CDR3 runs 13 residues. CDR3 region: CSVEGQVSGELFF. The DNA for the CDR3 is TGCAGCGTTGAGGGACAGGTTTCCGGGGAGCTGTTTTTT.

This chain's CDR3 is CASSLIQGEAFF. CDR3 nucleotides: TGTGCCAGCAGTTTGATTCAGGGGGAAGCTTTCTTT. This rearrangement joins TRBV28 to TRBJ1-1; a weak D match, TRBD1 (6 bases). The germline V gene has CDR1 MDHEN and CDR2 SYDVKM. Trimming shortened V by 3 bases and J by 8 bases, and 10 bases separated the two germline ends. The CDR3 has 12 residues. Supplemented by reference TRBV28 and TRBJ1-1, the full variable domain reads DVKVTQSSRYLVKRTGEKVFLECVQDMDHENMFWYRQDPGLGLRLIYFSYDVKMKEKGDIPEGYSVSREKKERFSLILESASTNQTSMYLCASSLIQGEAFFGQGTRLTVV.

The J gene is TRBJ2-5, the V gene TRBV5-1, with TRBD2 identical over 7 bases. Germline V gene data show CDR1 as SGHRS and CDR2 as YFSETQ. CDR3 size: 15 residues. The ends lost 5 bases at V and 1 base at J; junction bases unmatched: 8. The CDR3 region is CASSSPGGVQETQYF. CDR3 nucleotides: TGCGCCAGCAGTTCCCCGGGGGGAGTCCAAGAGACCCAGTACTTC.

V is TRBV20-1 and J is TRBJ1-6, with D maybe TRBD1 (5 bases). Deletions cut 3 bases from V and 6 bases from J, with 21 bases between. The V gene's germline CDR1 is DFQATT and CDR2 SNEGSKA (reference sequence). CDR3 length: 17 amino acids. CDR3 in DNA: TGCAGTGCTAGTGCCCTTGAGTGGGGGGACGGTAATTCACCCCTCCACTTT. Its protein is CSASALEWGDGNSPLHF.

The chain carries TRBV10-3 and TRBJ1-2; no reliable D call. The V and J ends lost 4 bases and 8 bases respectively, with 8 bases between them. The CDR3 has 11 residues. Germline V lookup: CDR1 ENHRY, CDR2 SYGVKD. CDR3 region: CAISVPEGYTF. The CDR3 DNA sequence: TGTGCCATCAGTGTACCGGAGGGCTACACCTTC.

V usage is TRBV10-1 and J usage is TRBJ1-5, with 8 bases lining up with TRBD1. The CDR3 is 17 residues long. The V and J ends lost 2 bases and 6 bases, in that order; junction bases with no gene match: 12. The V gene's germline CDR1 is WNHNN and CDR2 SYGVQD (reference sequence). Here the CDR3 DNA reads TGCGCCAGCAGTGAGGGACAGGGCGAAGGAAAGGGTCAGCCCCAGCATTTT. This codes for CASSEGQGEGKGQPQHF.

The rearrangement joins TRBV28 to TRBJ2-3; D might be TRBD2 (6 bases). This CDR3 is 14 amino acids long. CDR1 and CDR2 from the germline V gene are MDHEN and SYDVKM. With 4 bases removed from V and 4 bases from J, the gap between germline ends came to 12 bases. In DNA, the CDR3 is TGTGCCAGCAGTTACGCGGGGCCCGCAGATACGCAGTATTTT. Translating gives CASSYAGPADTQYF.

The chain employs TRBV7-2 and TRBJ2-3; TRBD2 matches at 9 bases. The CDR3 is 16 residues long. The germline gives CDR1 SGHTA, CDR2 FQGNSA. The V gene end was trimmed by 1 base and the J gene end by 0 bases; junction bases not matched to a gene: 2. DNA of the CDR3: TGTGCCAGCAGCTTAGGACTAGCGGCTAGCACAGATACGCAGTATTTT. Its translation: CASSLGLAASTDTQYF.

The chain joins TRBV7-2 to TRBJ2-1; TRBD2 agrees at 10 bases. The CDR3 covers 15 residues. CDR1 is SGHTA and CDR2 is FQGNSA in the germline V gene. The junction had 5 bases not matched to a gene; V was cut back by 2 bases and J by 7 bases. CDR3: CASSLTLAGANEQFF. DNA of the CDR3: TGTGCCAGCAGCTTAACTCTAGCGGGAGCGAATGAGCAGTTCTTC.

A single count supports this clone. The chain uses TRBV11-2 and TRBJ2-2, with 7 bases matching TRBD2. Germline trimming cut 3 bases from V and 0 bases from J; bases unmatched to any gene: 4. The germline V gene encodes CDR1 SGHAT and CDR2 FQNNGV. This CDR3 has 16 residues. In DNA form, the CDR3 reads TGTGCCAGCAGCTTTTCTAGCGGCGCGAACACCGGGGAGCTGTTTTTT. The encoded protein is CASSFSSGANTGELFF. Complete variable domain (other parts from reference TRBV11-2 and TRBJ2-2): EAGVAQSPRYKIIEKRQSVAFWCNPISGHATLYWYQQILGQGPKLLIQFQNNGVVDDSQLPKDRFSAERLKGVDSTLKIQPAKLEDSAVYLCASSFSSGANTGELFFGEGSRLTVL.

The genes are TRBV7-2 and TRBJ2-5, with 8 bases lining up with TRBD1. This CDR3 is 18 amino acids long. V dropped 5 bases and J dropped 0; count of bases not matched to a gene: 14. Per the germline V gene, CDR1 is SGHTA and CDR2 is FQGNSA. The CDR3 nucleotides are TGTGCCAGCAGCCCCCCTCCCGGGACAGGAGCCTACCAAGAGACCCAGTACTTC. It specifies CASSPPPGTGAYQETQYF.

V is TRBV7-2 and J is TRBJ2-7; 8 bases map to TRBD2. Germline V gives CDR1 SGHTA, CDR2 FQGNSA. Trimming cost V 5 bases and J 7 bases; bases outside gene matches: 19. This CDR3 spans 17 amino acids. The CDR3 bases are TGTGCCAGCAGCCTTACTCTAGCGGGTCCATATCGTTGGGAGCAGTACTTC. Translating it yields CASSLTLAGPYRWEQYF.

The V gene is TRBV6-2 or TRBV6-3, the J gene TRBJ2-3; D remains unclear. Trimming removed 0 bases at V and 2 bases at J, with 9 bases between. The germline CDR1 and CDR2 sequences are MNHEY and SVGEGT. The CDR3 has 15 residues. The CDR3 loop is CASSYSSTPTDTQYF. The CDR3 DNA sequence: TGTGCCAGCAGTTACTCGAGTACGCCCACAGATACGCAGTATTTT.

The rearrangement links TRBV6-5 to TRBJ2-5, with D perhaps matching TRBD2 (5 bases). CDR1 MNHEY and CDR2 SVGAGI come from the germline V gene. There are 14 residues in the CDR3. V lost 6 bases to trimming and J lost 5 bases, with 16 bases between them. The CDR3 DNA sequence: TGTGCCAGCAGCCACAGAGGAGGAGATGAGACCCAGTACTTC. It encodes CASSHRGGDETQYF.

The chain uses TRBV5-1 and TRBJ2-1; 10 bases agree with TRBD2. The CDR3 is made up of 15 amino acids. Per germline, CDR1 SGHRS and CDR2 YFSETQ. The J segment lost 10 bases and the V segment lost 2 bases, leaving 9 bases of the junction unmatched. The chain's CDR3 is CASSLRTSGSKEQFF. CDR3 sequence (DNA): TGCGCCAGCAGCTTAAGGACTAGCGGCTCTAAAGAGCAGTTCTTC.

This rearrangement joins TRBV28 to TRBJ1-2, with D unclear. Trimming cost V 6 bases and J 4 bases, with 9 bases left between them. Germline V gives CDR1 MDHEN, CDR2 SYDVKM. The length of the CDR3 is 12 residues. CDR3 region: CASSRGGYGYTF. The CDR3 DNA reads as TGTGCCAGCAGCCGGGGAGGCTATGGCTACACCTTC.

The chain uses TRBV7-2 and TRBJ2-3; weak D call: TRBD2 (5 bases). Germline values: CDR1 SGHTA, CDR2 FQGNSA. V dropped 5 bases and J dropped 0 bases, with 9 bases sitting between them. This CDR3 region has 14 residues. The CDR3 DNA reads as TGTGCCAGCAGCACCGGGATTAGCACAGATACGCAGTATTTT. Its protein product is CASSTGISTDTQYF.

The CDR3 DNA is TGTGCCAGCAGTGATGAAGGGGCTGGGGCCAACGTCCTGACTTTC. Protein sequence: CASSDEGAGANVLTF. The V call is TRBV6-1, the J call TRBJ2-6; D may be TRBD1 (5 bases). V shed 3 bases and J shed 2 bases, with 8 bases lying between them. Germline CDR1 MNHNS, CDR2 SASEGT. The CDR3 totals 15 residues.

The chain has TRBV12-3 or TRBV12-4 and TRBJ2-1, with D uncertain. The CDR3 runs to 13 residues. The V and J ends lost 2 bases and 6 bases respectively, with 8 bases between them. Here the CDR3 reads CASSLNDSNEQFF. The CDR3 DNA follows: TGTGCCAGCAGTTTAAACGACTCCAATGAGCAGTTCTTC.

The V gene is TRBV18, the J gene TRBJ2-4; the match to TRBD1 covers 10 bases. CDR3 length: 17 residues. The J segment lost 0 bases and the V segment lost 0 bases, leaving 2 bases of the junction unmatched. Germline values: CDR1 KGHSH, CDR2 LQKENI. The CDR3 spells CASSPPDRGRAKNIQYF. As DNA, the CDR3 is TGTGCCAGCTCACCACCTGACAGGGGGCGAGCCAAAAACATTCAGTACTTC.

This clone was detected a few times. The J gene is TRBJ2-3, the V gene TRBV6-6; 10 nucleotides align to TRBD1. Trimming took 6 bases from V and 2 from J; bases not matched to a gene: 5. Germline V CDR1 and CDR2: MNHNY, SVGAGI (reference sequence). This CDR3 comprises 15 residues. CDR3: CASRPGTGDTDTQYF. The DNA of the CDR3 is TGTGCCAGCAGACCCGGGACAGGGGACACAGATACGCAGTATTTT.

This clone came up a few times. The CDR3 DNA is TGTGCCAGCATCGGTGGCCGAGGGGAGGTTGATTCACCCCTCCACTTT. The encoded protein is CASIGGRGEVDSPLHF. The J gene is TRBJ1-6, the V gene TRBV6-4; TRBD1 might be the D (5 bases). Trimming took off 7 bases at V and 8 bases at J, with 21 bases between the two ends. Germline lookup yields CDR1 MRHNA and CDR2 SNTAGT. The CDR3 consists of 16 residues.

V usage is TRBV11-2 and J usage is TRBJ1-1; the match to TRBD1 covers 10 bases. CDR1 and CDR2 from the germline V gene are SGHAT and FQNNGV. This CDR3 comprises 15 residues. V shed 4 bases, J shed 6 bases, and the junction held 8 bases outside the gene matches. The DNA of the CDR3 is TGTGCCAGCAGCTGGGGGGACAGGGGTGAAGCTGAAGCTTTCTTT. Protein sequence: CASSWGDRGEAEAFF.

Only a few counts were recorded for this clone. The V gene is TRBV7-9, the J gene TRBJ1-2; TRBD1 aligns across 7 bases. The germline V gene encodes CDR1 SEHNR and CDR2 FQNEAQ (reference sequence). V shed 1 base, J shed 4 bases, and the junction held 3 bases outside the gene matches. The CDR3 runs 14 residues. CDR3 nucleotide sequence: TGTGCCAGCAGCTTAGTCACAGGGGTCTATGGCTACACCTTC. Its protein product is CASSLVTGVYGYTF.

The chain links TRBV3-1 (or the pseudogene TRBV3-2) to TRBJ2-3, with 8 bases lining up with TRBD2. Germline V gives CDR1 LGHDT, CDR2 YNNKEL (reference sequence). Trimming took 4 bases from V and 0 from J; bases not matched to a gene: 9. The CDR3 is 17 amino acids. CDR3 nucleotides: TGTGCCAGCAGCCTTCGAGGGGCTAGCGGGAGCACAGATACGCAGTATTTT. Its translation is CASSLRGASGSTDTQYF.

The rearrangement links TRBV28 to TRBJ1-2; D gene unclear. This CDR3 region has 13 residues. Trimming pared 6 bases from V and 4 bases from J, leaving 12 bases between. The germline V gene has CDR1 MDHEN and CDR2 SYDVKM. Here the CDR3 DNA reads TGTGCCAGCAGCCTATCTTCATCCTATGGCTACACCTTC. This codes for CASSLSSSYGYTF.

The rearrangement uses TRBV19 and TRBJ2-2; D perhaps matches TRBD1 (6 bases). The CDR3 runs to 15 residues. CDR1 LNHDA and CDR2 SQIVND come from the germline V gene (reference sequence). Trimming shortened V by 4 bases and J by 2 bases, and 11 bases separated the two germline ends. CDR3 in DNA: TGTGCCAGTAGTAGAGGACAGCCAAACACCGGGGAGCTGTTTTTT. Translated: CASSRGQPNTGELFF.

This rearrangement joins TRBV9 to TRBJ2-3; 8 bases fit TRBD1. V shed 2 bases, J shed 1 base, and the junction held 0 bases outside the gene matches. This CDR3 spans 14 amino acids. CDR1 is SGDLS and CDR2 is YYNGEE in the germline V gene. DNA of the CDR3: TGTGCCAGCAGCGTGGGACAGGGCACAGATACGCAGTATTTT. It specifies CASSVGQGTDTQYF.

This clone was recorded only once. The chain uses TRBV5-1 and TRBJ2-1; 8 bases are shared with TRBD2. This CDR3 region has 14 residues. Unmatched junction bases numbered 4, after V lost 6 bases and J lost 2 bases. Germline V gene data show CDR1 as SGHRS and CDR2 as YFSETQ. The CDR3 DNA is TGCGCCAGCAAGGCAGCGGGAGCCTACAATGAGCAGTTCTTC. This encodes CASKAAGAYNEQFF.